The clone carrying this T cell receptor beta chain was counted only a few times. Its cognate antigen is unknown. These data are taken from a study of T cells in Graves' hyperthyroidism and ophthalmopathy. General study points: Ophthalmopathy prediction by the model preceded onset by a median approximately 6.9 months. Most thyroid clonotypes with frequency above 0.001 were detected in blood.

A patient was excluded if there was uncontrolled infection, other autoimmune disease, pregnancy or lactation. PBMCs were obtained from roughly 10 ml fresh peripheral blood. The CDR3 regions of TCR beta were amplified from RNA transcripts. Primed by the HTBI set, a first-round RT-PCR was run on the TCR CDR3. TCRdb itself ran the multiplex PCR reads through MiXCR, one entry per CDR3 protein. Here the sample spans 250,000 to 400,000 distinct CDR3 sequences, roughly an eighth being singletons. This clonotype was sampled from a woman between 35 and 50 years old with Graves' ophthalmopathy. Sequenced input: blood.

DNA of the CDR3: TGCGCCAGCAGCTTCTCTAGCGGGGGGTACACAGATACGCAGTATTTT. It translates to CASSFSSGGYTDTQYF. The J gene is TRBJ2-3, the V gene TRBV5-1; 11 bases map to TRBD2. The J segment lost 2 bases and the V segment lost 2 bases, leaving 4 bases of the junction unmatched. Looked up from germline, CDR1 is SGHRS and CDR2 is YFSETQ. This CDR3 comprises 16 residues.